This T cell receptor (beta chain) stems from a study of memory CD4+ T cells and cytomegalovirus serostatus. CDR3 length: 13 amino acids. Trimming shortened V by 1 base and J by 5 bases, and 9 bases separated the two germline ends. In germline, CDR1 is LGHNA, CDR2 YNFKEQ. The sort gate was single viable CD3+CD4+CD8-CD45RO+ cells for memory CD4+ T cells. Total CD4+ T cells were enriched by CD4 positive selection. There are a few counts of this clone. In the study's own analysis: After removing out-of-frame reads, 2 million to 2.5 million distinct TCRbeta sequences remained. Some clones are missing from TCRdb's copy, which holds only in-frame ones; the method was immunoSEQ multiplex PCR. V, J and clone size are those of that table, while D and trimming were read from the DNA. The sample lists 55,000 to 60,000 clones; about three quarters were seen once.

The TCR comes from an adult in good health and CMV-seronegative. V gene TRBV4-2 combines with J gene TRBJ2-7; D not certain. Material for sequencing was memory CD4+ T cells from blood. For the CDR3, the DNA is TGTGCCAGCAGCCAAGGGGTAACGGACGAGCAGTACTTC. Protein: CASSQGVTDEQYF.